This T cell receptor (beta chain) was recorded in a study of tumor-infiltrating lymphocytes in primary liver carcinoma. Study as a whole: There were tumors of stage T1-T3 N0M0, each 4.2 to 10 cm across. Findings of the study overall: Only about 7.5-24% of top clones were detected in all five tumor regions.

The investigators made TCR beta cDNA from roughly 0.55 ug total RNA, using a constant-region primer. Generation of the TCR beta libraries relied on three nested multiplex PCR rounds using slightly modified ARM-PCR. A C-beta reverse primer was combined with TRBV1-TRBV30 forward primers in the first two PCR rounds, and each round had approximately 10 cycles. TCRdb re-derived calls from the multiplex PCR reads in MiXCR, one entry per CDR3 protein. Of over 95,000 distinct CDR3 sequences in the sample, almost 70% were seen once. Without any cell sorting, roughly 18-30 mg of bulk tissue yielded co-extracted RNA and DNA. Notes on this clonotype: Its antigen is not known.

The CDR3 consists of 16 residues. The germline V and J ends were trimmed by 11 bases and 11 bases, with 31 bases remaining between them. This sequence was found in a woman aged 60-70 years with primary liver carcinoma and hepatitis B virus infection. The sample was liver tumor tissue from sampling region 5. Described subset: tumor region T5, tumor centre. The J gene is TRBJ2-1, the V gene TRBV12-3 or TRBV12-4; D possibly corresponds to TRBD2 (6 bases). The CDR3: CACGQTTTSVVRQQFF. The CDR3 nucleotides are TGTGCCTGCGGTCAAACCACGACTAGTGTGGTTCGCCAGCAGTTCTTC.